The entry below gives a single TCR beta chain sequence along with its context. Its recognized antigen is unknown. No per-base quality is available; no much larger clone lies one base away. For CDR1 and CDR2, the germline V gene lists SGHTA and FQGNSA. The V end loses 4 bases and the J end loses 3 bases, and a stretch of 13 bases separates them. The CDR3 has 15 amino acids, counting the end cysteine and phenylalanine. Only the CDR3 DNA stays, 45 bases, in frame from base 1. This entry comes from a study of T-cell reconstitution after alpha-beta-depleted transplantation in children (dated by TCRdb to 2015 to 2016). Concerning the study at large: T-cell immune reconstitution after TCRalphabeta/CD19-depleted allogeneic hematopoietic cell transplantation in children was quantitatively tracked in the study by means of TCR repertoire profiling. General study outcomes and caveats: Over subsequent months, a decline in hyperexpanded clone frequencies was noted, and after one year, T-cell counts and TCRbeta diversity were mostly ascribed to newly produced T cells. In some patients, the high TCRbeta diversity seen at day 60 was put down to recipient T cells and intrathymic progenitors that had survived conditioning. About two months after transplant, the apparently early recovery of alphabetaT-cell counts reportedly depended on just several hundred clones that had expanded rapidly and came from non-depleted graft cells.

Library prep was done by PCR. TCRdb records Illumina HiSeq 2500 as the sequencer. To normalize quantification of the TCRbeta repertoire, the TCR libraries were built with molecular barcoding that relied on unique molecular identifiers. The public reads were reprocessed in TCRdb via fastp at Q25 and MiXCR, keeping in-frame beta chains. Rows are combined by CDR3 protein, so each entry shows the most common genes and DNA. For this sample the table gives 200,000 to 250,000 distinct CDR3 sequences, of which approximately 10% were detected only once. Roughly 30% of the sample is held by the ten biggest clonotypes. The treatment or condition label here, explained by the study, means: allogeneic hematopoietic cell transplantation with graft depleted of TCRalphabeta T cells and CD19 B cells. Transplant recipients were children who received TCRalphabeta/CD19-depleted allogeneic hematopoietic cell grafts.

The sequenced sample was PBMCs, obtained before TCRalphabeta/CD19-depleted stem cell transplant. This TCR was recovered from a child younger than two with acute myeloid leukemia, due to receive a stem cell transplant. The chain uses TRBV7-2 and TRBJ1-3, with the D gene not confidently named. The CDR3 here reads CASSSSRSHGNTIYF. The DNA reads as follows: TGTGCCAGCAGCTCCTCCCGGAGCCATGGAAACACCATATATTTT.